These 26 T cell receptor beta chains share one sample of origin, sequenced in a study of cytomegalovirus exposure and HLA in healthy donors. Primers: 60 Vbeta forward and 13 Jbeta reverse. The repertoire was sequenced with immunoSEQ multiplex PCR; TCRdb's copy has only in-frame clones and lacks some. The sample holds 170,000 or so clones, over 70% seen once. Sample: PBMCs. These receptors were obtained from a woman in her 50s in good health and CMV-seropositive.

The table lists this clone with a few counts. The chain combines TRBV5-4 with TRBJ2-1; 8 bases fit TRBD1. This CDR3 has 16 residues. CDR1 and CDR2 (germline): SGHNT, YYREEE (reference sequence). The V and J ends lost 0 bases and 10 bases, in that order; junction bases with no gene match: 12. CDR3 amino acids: CASSLGFGQGAEEQFF. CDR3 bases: TGTGCCAGCAGCTTGGGTTTCGGGCAGGGGGCGGAGGAGCAGTTCTTC. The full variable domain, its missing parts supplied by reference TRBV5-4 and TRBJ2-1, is ETGVTQSPTHLIKTRGQQVTLRCSSQSGHNTVSWYQQALGQGPQFIFQYYREEENGRGNFPPRFSGLQFPNYSSELNVNALELDDSALYLCASSLGFGQGAEEQFFGPGTRLTVL.

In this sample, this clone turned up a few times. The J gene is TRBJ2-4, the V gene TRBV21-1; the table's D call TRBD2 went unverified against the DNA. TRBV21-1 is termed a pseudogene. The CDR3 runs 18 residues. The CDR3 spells CASSIGNSGGLAKNIQYF. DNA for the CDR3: TGTGCCAGCAGCATCGGGAACTCGGGGGGCTTGGCCAAAAACATTCAGTACTTC.

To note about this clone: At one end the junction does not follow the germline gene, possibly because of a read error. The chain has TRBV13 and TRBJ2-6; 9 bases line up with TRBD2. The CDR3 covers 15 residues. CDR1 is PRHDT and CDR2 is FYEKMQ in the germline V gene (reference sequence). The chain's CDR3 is CASSLYSSGANGLTF. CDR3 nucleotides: TGTGCCAGCAGCTTATATTCTAGCGGGGCCAACGGCCTGACTTTC.

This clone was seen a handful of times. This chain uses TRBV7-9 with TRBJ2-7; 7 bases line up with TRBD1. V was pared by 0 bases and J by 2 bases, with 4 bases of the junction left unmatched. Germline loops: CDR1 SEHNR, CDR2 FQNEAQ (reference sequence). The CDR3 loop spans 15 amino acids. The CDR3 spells CASSLAEQGAYEQYF. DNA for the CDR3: TGTGCCAGCAGCTTAGCGGAGCAGGGGGCCTACGAGCAGTACTTC.

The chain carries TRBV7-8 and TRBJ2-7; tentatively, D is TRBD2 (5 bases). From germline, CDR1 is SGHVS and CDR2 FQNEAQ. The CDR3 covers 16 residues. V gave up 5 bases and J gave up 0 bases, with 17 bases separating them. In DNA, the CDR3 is TGTGCCAGCAGCCCCGCGGGCGGTAGGAGCTCCTACGAGCAGTACTTC. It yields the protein CASSPAGGRSSYEQYF.

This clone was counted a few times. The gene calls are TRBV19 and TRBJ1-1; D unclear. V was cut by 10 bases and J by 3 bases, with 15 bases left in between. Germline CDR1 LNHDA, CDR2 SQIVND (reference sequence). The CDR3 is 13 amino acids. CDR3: CATKRHRDTEAFF. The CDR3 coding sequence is TGTGCCACCAAAAGGCACAGAGACACTGAAGCTTTCTTT.

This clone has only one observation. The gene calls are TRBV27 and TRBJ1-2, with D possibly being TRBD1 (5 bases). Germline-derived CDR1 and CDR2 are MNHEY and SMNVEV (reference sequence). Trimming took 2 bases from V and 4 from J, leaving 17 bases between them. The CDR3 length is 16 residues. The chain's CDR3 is CASSLKRGSVSYGYTF. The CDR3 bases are TGTGCCAGCAGTTTAAAACGGGGGTCAGTTTCCTATGGCTACACCTTC.

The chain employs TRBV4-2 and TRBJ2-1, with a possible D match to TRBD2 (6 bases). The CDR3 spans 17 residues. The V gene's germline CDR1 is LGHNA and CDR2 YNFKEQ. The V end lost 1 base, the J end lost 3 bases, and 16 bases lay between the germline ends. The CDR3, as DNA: TGTGCCAGCAGCCAAGGTCCGTTGGGACTTAACTACAATGAGCAGTTCTTC. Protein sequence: CASSQGPLGLNYNEQFF.

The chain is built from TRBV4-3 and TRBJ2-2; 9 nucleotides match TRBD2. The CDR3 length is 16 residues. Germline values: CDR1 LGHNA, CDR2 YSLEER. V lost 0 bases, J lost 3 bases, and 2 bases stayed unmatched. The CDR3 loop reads CASSQDVAGDTGELFF. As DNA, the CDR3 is TGCGCCAGCAGCCAAGATGTAGCGGGGGACACCGGGGAGCTGTTTTTT.

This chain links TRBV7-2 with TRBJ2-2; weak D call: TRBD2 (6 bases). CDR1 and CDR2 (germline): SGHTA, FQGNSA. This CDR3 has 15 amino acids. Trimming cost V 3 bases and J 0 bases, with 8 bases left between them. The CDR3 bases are TGTGCCAGCAGCTTTAGCGGCCCGAACACCGGGGAGCTGTTTTTT. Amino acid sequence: CASSFSGPNTGELFF.

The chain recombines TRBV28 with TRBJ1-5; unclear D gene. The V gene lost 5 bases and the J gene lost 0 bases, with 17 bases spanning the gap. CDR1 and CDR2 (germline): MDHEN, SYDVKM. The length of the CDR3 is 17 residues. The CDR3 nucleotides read TGTGCCAGCAGTCTACTATTAGAGGGCGTTAGCAATCAGCCCCAGCATTTT. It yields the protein CASSLLLEGVSNQPQHF.

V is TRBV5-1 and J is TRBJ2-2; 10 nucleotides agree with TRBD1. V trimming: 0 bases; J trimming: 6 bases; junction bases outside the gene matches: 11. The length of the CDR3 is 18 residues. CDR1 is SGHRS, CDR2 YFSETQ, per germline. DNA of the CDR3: TGCGCCAGCAGCTTGGCCCCGACTGGGACAGGGGTTGCCGGGGAGCTGTTTTTT. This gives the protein CASSLAPTGTGVAGELFF. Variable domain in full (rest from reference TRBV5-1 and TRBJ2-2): KAGVTQTPRYLIKTRGQQVTLSCSPISGHRSVSWYQQTPGQGLQFLFEYFSETQRNKGNFPGRFSGRQFSNSRSEMNVSTLELGDSALYLCASSLAPTGTGVAGELFFGEGSRLTVL.

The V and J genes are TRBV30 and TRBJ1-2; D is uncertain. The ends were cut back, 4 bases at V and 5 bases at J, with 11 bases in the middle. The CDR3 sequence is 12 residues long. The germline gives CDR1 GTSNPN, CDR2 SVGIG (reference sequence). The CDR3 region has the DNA TGTGCCTGGACCGCAGGTTCATATGGCTACACCTTC. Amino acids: CAWTAGSYGYTF.

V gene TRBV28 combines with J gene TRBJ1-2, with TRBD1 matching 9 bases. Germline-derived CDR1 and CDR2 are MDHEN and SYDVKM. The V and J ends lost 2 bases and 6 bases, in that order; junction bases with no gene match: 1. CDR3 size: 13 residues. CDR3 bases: TGTGCCAGCAGTTTACGACAGGGGGATGGCTACACCTTC. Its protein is CASSLRQGDGYTF.

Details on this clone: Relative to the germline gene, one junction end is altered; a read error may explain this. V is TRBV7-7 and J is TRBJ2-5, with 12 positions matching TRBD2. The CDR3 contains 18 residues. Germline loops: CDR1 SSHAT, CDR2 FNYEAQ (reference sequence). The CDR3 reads CASSPSPSGRAGRETQYF. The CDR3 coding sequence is TGTGCTAGCAGCCCGAGCCCTAGCGGGAGGGCCGGTAGGGAGACCCAGTACTTC.

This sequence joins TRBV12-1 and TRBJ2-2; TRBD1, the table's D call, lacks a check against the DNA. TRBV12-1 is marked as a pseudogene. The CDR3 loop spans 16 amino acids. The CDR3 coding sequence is TGTGCCAGCAGCAAATACCCCCAGGGATGGCACGGGGAGCTGTTTTTT. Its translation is CASSKYPQGWHGELFF.

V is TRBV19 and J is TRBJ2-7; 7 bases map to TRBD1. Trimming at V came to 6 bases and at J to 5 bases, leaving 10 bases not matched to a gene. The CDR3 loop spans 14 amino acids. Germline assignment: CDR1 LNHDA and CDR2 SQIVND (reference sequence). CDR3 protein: CASSAGTAPNEQYF. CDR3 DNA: TGTGCCAGTAGCGCCGGGACAGCTCCTAACGAGCAGTACTTC.

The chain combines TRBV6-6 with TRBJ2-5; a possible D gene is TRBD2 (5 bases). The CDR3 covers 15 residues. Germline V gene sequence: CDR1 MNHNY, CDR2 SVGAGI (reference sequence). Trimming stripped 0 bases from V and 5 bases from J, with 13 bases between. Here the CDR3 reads CASSYSRDWIETQYF. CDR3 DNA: TGTGCCAGCAGTTACTCGAGGGATTGGATTGAGACCCAGTACTTC.

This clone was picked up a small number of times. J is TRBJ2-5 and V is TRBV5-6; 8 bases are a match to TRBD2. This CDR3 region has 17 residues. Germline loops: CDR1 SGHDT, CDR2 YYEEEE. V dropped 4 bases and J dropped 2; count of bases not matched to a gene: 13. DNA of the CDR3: TGTGCCAGCAGCCGGAAGGTGAAGCGGGAGTGGCAAGAGACCCAGTACTTC. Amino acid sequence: CASSRKVKREWQETQYF.

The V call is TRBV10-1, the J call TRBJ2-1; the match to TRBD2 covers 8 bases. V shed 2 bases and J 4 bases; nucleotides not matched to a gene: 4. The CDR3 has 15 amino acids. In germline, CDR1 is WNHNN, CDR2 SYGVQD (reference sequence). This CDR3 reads CASSEGGGPYNEQFF. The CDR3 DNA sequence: TGCGCCAGCAGTGAGGGCGGGGGGCCGTACAATGAGCAGTTCTTC.

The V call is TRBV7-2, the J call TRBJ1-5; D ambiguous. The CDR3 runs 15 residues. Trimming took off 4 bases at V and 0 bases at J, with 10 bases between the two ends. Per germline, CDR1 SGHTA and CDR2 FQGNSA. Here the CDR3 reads CASSSIEYSNQPQHF. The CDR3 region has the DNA TGTGCCAGCAGCTCCATCGAGTATAGCAATCAGCCCCAGCATTTT.

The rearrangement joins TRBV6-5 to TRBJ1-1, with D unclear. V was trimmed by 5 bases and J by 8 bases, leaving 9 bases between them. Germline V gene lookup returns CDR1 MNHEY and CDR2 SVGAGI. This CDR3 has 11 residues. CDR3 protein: CASSGLREAFF. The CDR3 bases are TGTGCCAGCAGTGGACTGAGGGAAGCTTTCTTT.

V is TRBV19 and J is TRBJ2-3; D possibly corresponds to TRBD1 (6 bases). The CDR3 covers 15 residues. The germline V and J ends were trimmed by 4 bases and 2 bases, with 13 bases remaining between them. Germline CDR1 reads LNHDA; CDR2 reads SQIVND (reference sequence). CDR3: CASSTGHLNTDTQYF. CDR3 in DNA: TGTGCCAGTAGTACGGGACACCTTAACACAGATACGCAGTATTTT.

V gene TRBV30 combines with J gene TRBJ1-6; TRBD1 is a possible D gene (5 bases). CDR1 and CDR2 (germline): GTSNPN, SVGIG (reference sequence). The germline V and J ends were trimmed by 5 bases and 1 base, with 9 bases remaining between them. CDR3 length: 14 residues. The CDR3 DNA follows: TGTGCCTGGGGCCGGGGGTCCTATAATTCACCCCTCCACTTT. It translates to CAWGRGSYNSPLHF.

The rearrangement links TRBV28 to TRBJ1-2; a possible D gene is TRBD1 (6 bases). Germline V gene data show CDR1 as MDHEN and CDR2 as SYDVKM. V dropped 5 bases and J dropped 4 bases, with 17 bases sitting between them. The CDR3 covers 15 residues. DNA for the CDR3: TGTGCCAGCAGTGCCAACAGGGAGGGTGGCTATGGCTACACCTTC. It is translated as CASSANREGGYGYTF.

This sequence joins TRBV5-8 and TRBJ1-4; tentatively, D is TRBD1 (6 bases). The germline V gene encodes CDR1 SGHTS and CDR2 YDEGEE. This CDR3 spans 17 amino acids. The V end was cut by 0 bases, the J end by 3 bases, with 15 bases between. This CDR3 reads CASSLGQGPGANEKLFF. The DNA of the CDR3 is TGTGCCAGCAGCTTGGGGCAGGGGCCAGGTGCTAATGAAAAACTGTTTTTT.